This T cell receptor (beta chain) was recovered during a study of T cells in Graves' hyperthyroidism and ophthalmopathy. Notes on the study in general: Ophthalmopathy got predicted by the model a median about six months before its onset. From stable hyperthyroidism, ophthalmopathy was set apart by a 13 V-J model. In the blood, most expanded thyroid clonotypes above 0.001 appeared as well.

Uncontrolled infection, other autoimmune disease, pregnancy and lactation each barred patients from inclusion. The germline V gene has CDR1 GTSNPN and CDR2 SVGIG (reference sequence). V was pared by 4 bases and J by 6 bases, with 13 bases between. The CDR3 is 13 amino acids. The table lists this clonotype with many counts. What it recognizes is unknown. Regions amplified from RNA transcripts were the TCR beta CDR3 regions. When the TCR CDR3 underwent first-round RT-PCR, the HTBI primer set was used. TCRdb analysed the multiplex PCR reads with MiXCR anew, one entry per CDR3 protein. The table records nearly 250,000 distinct CDR3 sequences, almost 25% of them present only once.

This chain connects TRBV30 to TRBJ1-5; D gene uncertain. The sample taken for sequencing was blood. The TCR originated in a middle-aged woman with Graves' ophthalmopathy. The CDR3 loop reads CAWKSPGIQPQHF. CDR3 sequence (DNA): TGTGCCTGGAAAAGCCCCGGGATTCAGCCCCAGCATTTT.